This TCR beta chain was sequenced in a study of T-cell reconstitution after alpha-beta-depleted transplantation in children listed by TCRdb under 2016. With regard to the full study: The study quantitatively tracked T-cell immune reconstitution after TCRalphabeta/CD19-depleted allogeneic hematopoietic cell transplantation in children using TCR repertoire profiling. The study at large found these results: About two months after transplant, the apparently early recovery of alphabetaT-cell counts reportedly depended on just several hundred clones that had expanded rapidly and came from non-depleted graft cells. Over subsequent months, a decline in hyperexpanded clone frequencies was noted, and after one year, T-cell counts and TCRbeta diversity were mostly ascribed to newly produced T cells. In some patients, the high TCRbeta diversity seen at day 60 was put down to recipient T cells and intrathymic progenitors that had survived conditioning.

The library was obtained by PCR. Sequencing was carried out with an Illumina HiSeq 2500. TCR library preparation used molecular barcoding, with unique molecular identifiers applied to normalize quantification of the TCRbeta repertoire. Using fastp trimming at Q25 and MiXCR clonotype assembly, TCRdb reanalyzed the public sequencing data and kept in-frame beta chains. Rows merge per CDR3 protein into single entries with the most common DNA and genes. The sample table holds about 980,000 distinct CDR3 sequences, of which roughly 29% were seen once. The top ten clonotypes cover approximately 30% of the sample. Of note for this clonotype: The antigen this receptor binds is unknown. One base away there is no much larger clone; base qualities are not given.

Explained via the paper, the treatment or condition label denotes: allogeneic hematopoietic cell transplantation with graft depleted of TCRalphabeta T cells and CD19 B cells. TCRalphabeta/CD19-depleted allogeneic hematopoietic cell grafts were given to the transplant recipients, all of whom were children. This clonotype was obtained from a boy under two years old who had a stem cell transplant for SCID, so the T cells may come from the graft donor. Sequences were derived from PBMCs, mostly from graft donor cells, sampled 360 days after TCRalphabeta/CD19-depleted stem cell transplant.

Here the CDR3 is given as CASSPRLLGNTEAFF. The nucleotide sequence is given as TGTGCCAGCAGCCCTAGACTTCTGGGGAACACTGAAGCTTTCTTT. The chain was built from TRBV7-9 and TRBJ1-1; no D segment can be confidently identified. CDR1 and CDR2, looked up from the germline V gene (reference sequence), are SEHNR and FQNEAQ. The CDR3 holds 15 amino acids from the cysteine to the phenylalanine. Left in the record is the CDR3 DNA by itself, 45 bases read in frame from the first base. V loses 5 bases of germline sequence and J loses 1 base, and the interval between the two ends is 14 bases.